This T cell receptor beta chain originates from a study of blood T cell repertoires in COVID-19. Study as a whole: There were acute and convalescent COVID-19 samples, and they came from the United States, Italy and Spain. In each case, the material was cDNA or gDNA derived from T cells, B-cell-depleted T cells, or PBMCs.

In the source study's methods: Reference gene primer amplification yielded estimated nucleated cell counts. Assay: immunoSEQ multiplex PCR; the TCRdb copy retains only in-frame clones and omits some. From that table come the V and J calls and clone size; the DNA was used to work out D and trimming. Of 90,000 to 120,000 clones detected, roughly 90% appear once; the ten largest clones hold 4.5% to 5%. The J segment lost 9 bases and the V segment lost 5 bases, leaving 7 bases of the junction unmatched. The CDR3 contains 13 residues. The sample taken for sequencing was peripheral blood. The origin of this receptor is a man between 40 and 49 years old with active or convalescent COVID-19. This chain joins TRBV12-3 or TRBV12-4 and TRBJ2-4; 7 bases align to TRBD2. The CDR3 DNA reads as TGTGCCAGCAGTCTTACAGGCGGGAGCATTCAGTACTTC. Amino acids: CASSLTGGSIQYF.